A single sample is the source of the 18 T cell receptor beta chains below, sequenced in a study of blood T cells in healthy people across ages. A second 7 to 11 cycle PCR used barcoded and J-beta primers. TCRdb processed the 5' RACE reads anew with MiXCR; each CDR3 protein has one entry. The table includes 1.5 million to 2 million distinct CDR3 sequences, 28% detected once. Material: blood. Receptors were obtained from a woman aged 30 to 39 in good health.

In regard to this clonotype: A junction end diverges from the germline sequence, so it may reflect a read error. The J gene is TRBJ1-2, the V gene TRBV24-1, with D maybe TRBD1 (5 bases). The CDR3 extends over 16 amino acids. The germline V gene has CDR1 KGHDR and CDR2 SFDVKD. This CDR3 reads CATSVQEPRPNYGYTF. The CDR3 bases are TGTGCCACCAGTGTACAGGAGCCTAGGCCTAACTATGGTTACACCTTC.

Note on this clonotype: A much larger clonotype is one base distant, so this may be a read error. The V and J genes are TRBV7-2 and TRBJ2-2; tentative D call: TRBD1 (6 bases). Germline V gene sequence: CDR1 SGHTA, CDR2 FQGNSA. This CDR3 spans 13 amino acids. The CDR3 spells CASSLGDTGKLFF. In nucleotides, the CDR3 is TGTGCCAGCAGCTTAGGGGACACCGGGAAGCTGTTTTTT.

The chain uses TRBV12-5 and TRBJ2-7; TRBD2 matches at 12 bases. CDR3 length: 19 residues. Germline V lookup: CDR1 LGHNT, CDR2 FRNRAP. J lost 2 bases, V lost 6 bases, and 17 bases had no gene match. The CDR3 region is CASGGQETSGSPFPYEQYF. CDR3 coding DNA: TGTGCTAGTGGGGGACAGGAGACTAGCGGGAGCCCGTTCCCCTACGAGCAGTACTTC. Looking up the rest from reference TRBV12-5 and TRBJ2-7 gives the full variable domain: DARVTQTPRHKVTEMGQEVTMRCQPILGHNTVFWYRQTMMQGLELLAYFRNRAPLDDSGMPKDRFSAEMPDATLATLKIQPSEPRDSAVYFCASGGQETSGSPFPYEQYFGPGTRLTVT.

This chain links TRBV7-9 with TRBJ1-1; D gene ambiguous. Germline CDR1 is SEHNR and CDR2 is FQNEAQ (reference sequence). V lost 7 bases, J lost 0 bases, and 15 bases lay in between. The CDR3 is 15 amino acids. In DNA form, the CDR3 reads TGTGCCAGCACCCTTCCCCAGGTTATGAACACTGAAGCTTTCTTT. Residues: CASTLPQVMNTEAFF. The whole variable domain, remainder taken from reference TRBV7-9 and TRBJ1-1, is DTGVSQNPRHKITKRGQNVTFRCDPISEHNRLYWYRQTLGQGPEFLTYFQNEAQLEKSRLLSDRFSAERPKGSFSTLEIQRTEQGDSAMYLCASTLPQVMNTEAFFGQGTRLTVV.

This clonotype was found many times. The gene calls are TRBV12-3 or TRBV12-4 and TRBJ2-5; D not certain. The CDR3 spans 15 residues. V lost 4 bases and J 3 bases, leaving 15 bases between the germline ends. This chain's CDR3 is CASSSRLAVKETQYF. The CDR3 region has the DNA TGTGCCAGCAGTTCCCGCTTGGCGGTAAAAGAGACCCAGTACTTC.

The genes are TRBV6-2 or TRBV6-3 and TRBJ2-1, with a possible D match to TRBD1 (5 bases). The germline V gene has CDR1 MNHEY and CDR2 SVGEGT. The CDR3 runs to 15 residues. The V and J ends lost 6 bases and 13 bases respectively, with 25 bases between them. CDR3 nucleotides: TGTGCCAGCAGGCCCCAACAGGCGTTCCAAGAGACCCAGTTCTTC. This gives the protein CASRPQQAFQETQFF.

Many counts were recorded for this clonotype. CDR3 sequence: CASGSTSGRFEQYF. In DNA, the CDR3 is TGTGCCAGCGGGTCCACTAGCGGGAGATTCGAGCAGTACTTC. The chain joins TRBV6-2 or TRBV6-3 to TRBJ2-7, with 11 bases that match TRBD2. This CDR3 is built from 14 residues. V trimming: 8 bases; J trimming: 6 bases; junction bases outside the gene matches: 9. CDR1 and CDR2 (germline): MNHEY, SVGEGT.

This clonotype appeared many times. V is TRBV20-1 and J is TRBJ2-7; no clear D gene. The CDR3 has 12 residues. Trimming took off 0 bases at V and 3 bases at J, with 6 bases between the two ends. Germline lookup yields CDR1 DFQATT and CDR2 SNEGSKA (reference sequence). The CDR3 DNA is TGCAGTGCTAGAGAACCAGGCTACGAGCAGTACTTC. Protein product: CSAREPGYEQYF.

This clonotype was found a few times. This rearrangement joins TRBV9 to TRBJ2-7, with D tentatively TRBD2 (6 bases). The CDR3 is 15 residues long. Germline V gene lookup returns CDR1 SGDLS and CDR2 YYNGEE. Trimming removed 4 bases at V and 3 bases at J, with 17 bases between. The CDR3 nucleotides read TGTGCCAGCAGCAGAGACTGGAGGGGTTACTACGAGCAGTACTTC. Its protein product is CASSRDWRGYYEQYF.

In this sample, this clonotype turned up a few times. The CDR3 nucleotides read TGTGCCAGCAGCTTTACACTAGCGGGACCCTACGAGCAGTACTTC. It specifies CASSFTLAGPYEQYF. This chain joins TRBV11-2 and TRBJ2-7; 10 nucleotides line up with TRBD2. Germline lookup yields CDR1 SGHAT and CDR2 FQNNGV. CDR3 length: 15 residues. The junction had 4 bases not matched to a gene; V was cut back by 3 bases and J by 2 bases.

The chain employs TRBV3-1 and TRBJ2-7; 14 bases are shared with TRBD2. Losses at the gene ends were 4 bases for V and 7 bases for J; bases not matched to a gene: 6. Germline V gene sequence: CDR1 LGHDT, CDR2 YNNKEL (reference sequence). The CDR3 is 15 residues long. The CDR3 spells CASSPEGLAGVEQYF. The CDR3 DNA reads TGTGCCAGCAGCCCCGAGGGACTAGCGGGAGTTGAGCAGTACTTC.

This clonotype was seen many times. DNA for the CDR3: TGCAGCGGTGAGAGGGACAGTTCCTACAATGAGCAGTTCTTC. The encoded protein is CSGERDSSYNEQFF. This sequence joins TRBV29-1 and TRBJ2-1, with 7 bases matching TRBD1. CDR1 SQVTM and CDR2 ANQGSEA come from the germline V gene. The CDR3 contains 14 residues. V trimming: 7 bases; J trimming: 1 base; junction bases outside the gene matches: 7.

The CDR3 here is CASSLAGGPEYF. DNA for the CDR3: TGTGCCAGCAGTCTAGCGGGAGGTCCGGAGTACTTC. The chain carries TRBV27 and TRBJ2-5, with 11 nucleotides matching TRBD2. The CDR3 has 12 amino acids. V gave up 5 bases and J gave up 12 bases; unmatched junction bases: 5. Germline V CDR1 and CDR2: MNHEY, SMNVEV (reference sequence).

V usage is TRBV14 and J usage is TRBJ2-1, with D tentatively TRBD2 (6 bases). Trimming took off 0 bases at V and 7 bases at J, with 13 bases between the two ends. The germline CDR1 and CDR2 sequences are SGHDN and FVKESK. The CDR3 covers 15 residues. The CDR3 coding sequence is TGTGCCAGCAGCCAAGATCCCCCGGAGGGGAATGAGCAGTTCTTC. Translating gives CASSQDPPEGNEQFF.

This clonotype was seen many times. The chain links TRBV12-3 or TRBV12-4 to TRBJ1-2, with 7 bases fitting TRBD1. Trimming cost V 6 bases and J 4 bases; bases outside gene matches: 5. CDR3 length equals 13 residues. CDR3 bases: TGTGCCAGCAGCCGACAGGGCTTCTATGGCTACACCTTC. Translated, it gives CASSRQGFYGYTF.

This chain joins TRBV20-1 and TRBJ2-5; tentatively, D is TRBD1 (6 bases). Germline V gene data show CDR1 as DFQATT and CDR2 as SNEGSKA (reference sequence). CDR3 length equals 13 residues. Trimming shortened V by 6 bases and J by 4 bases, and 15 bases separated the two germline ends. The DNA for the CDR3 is TGCAGTGCACCTATAACAGGGCGAGAGACCCAGTACTTC. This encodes CSAPITGRETQYF.

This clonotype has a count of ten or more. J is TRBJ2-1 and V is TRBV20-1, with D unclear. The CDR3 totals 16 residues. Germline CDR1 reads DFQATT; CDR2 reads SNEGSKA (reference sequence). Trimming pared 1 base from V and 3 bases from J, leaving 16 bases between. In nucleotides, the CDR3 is TGCAGTGCTAGAGGCCGAGGACCGGTCCACTACAATGAGCAGTTCTTC. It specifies CSARGRGPVHYNEQFF.

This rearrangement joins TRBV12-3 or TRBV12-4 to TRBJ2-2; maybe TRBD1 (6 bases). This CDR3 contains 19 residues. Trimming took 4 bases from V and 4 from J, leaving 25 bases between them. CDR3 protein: CASSSGRDGTIPSTGELFF. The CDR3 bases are TGTGCCAGCAGTTCGGGGCGCGACGGGACAATACCTTCCACCGGGGAGCTGTTTTTT.